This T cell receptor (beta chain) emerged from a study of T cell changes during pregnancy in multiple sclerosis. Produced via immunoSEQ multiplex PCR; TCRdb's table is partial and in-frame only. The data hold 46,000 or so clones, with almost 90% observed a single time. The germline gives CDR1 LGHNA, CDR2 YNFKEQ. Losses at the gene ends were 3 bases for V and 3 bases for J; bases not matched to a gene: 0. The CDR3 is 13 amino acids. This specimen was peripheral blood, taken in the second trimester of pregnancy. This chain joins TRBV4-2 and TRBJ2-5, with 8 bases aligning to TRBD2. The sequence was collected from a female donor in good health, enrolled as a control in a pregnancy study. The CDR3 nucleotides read TGTGCCAGCAGCCAGGGACTAGAAGAGACCCAGTACTTC. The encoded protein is CASSQGLEETQYF.